The clone carrying this T cell receptor (beta chain) was seen only a few times. Its target is unknown. Assay: immunoSEQ multiplex PCR; the TCRdb copy retains only in-frame clones and omits some. The sample lists more than 85,000 clones; around 90% were seen once. The data originate from a study of T cell responses to AZD1222 COVID-19 vaccine. Study results and limitations: Nearly half of spike-specific TCRs reportedly target variant regions that are unmutated in the B.1.351 and B.1.1.7 variants.

The V and J ends lost 0 bases and 4 bases respectively, with 11 bases between them. The germline V gene encodes CDR1 MNHNS and CDR2 SASEGT. CDR3 length: 15 residues. Sample: peripheral blood, taken on day 0 of AZD1222 vaccination. The receptor's source is an adult in good health. The chain uses TRBV6-1 and TRBJ2-3; D remains unclear. For the CDR3, the DNA is TGTGCCAGCAGTGAAGCCGCCGGATCAGCAGATACGCAGTATTTT. This translates into CASSEAAGSADTQYF.